This T cell receptor (beta chain) was profiled in a study of T-cell reconstitution after alpha-beta-depleted transplantation in children. It was with unique molecular identifiers that the TCRbeta library was prepared. TCRdb re-called the PCR reads with MiXCR, one entry per CDR3 protein. Here the sample spans about 410,000 distinct CDR3 sequences, roughly 22% being singletons. This clonotype was seen a few times. Per germline, CDR1 DFQATT and CDR2 SNEGSKA (reference sequence). This CDR3 comprises 17 residues. V dropped 3 bases and J dropped 1; count of bases not matched to a gene: 9. The TCR was taken from a human donor who donated a stem cell graft to a child with acute myeloid leukemia. The chain combines TRBV20-1 with TRBJ2-5, with 12 bases identical to TRBD2. The source material was PBMCs from the stem cell graft donor, sampled from the stem cell graft. CDR3 residues: CSASSSGRAVGQETQYF. In nucleotides, the CDR3 is TGCAGTGCTAGCTCTAGCGGGAGGGCCGTTGGCCAAGAGACCCAGTACTTC.